This paragraph reports one TCR beta chain. Trimming stripped 5 bases from V and 2 bases from J, with 9 bases between. The CDR3 has 13 residues. Germline V lookup: CDR1 LNHDA, CDR2 SQIVND (reference sequence). The sample comes from a study of blood T cell repertoires in COVID-19. Study summary: Sites in the United States, Italy and Spain provided acute and convalescent COVID-19 samples.

Per the authors' pipeline: Amplifying reference gene primers gave estimates of nucleated cell counts. Data came from immunoSEQ multiplex PCR; TCRdb stores just in-frame clones and leaves some out. V and J calls plus clone size are reproduced from that table; the DNA served to infer D and trimming. The table records about 300,000 clones, around 86% of them present only once. Study members were between roughly 18 and 100 years old and lived in some 22 US regions. This chain joins TRBV19 and TRBJ1-2, with D possibly matching TRBD1 (5 bases). The sequencing input was PBMCs or T cells enriched from blood (not recorded which). The receptor was derived from a man aged 25-45 years who had recovered from COVID-19. In DNA form, the CDR3 reads TGTGCCAGTAGTTCAGGGCGGAACTATGGCTACACCTTC. Translated, it gives CASSSGRNYGYTF.